These 17 T cell receptor beta chains share one sample of origin, sequenced in a study of shared clonotypes between healthy human individuals. Here immunoSEQ multiplex PCR was the method, and the copy in TCRdb shows in-frame clones only, minus some. The repertoire consists of 1 million to 1.2 million clones, with 60% to 80% occurring once and the leading ten covering approximately 0.9%. The sequenced sample consisted of memory CD4+ T cells from PBMCs. Sample subset: CD45RA-negative fraction. The source of these receptors is a young man in good health. Some clones in this sample may be carry-over from other donors' samples.

V and J are TRBV9 and TRBJ2-2; 8 positions match TRBD2. The V gene end was trimmed by 0 bases and the J gene end by 4 bases; junction bases not matched to a gene: 8. The CDR3 runs 17 residues. Looked up from germline, CDR1 is SGDLS and CDR2 is YYNGEE. The CDR3 reads CASSVVRGLVGTGELFF. Written as DNA, the CDR3 is TGTGCCAGCAGCGTAGTCCGGGGACTAGTAGGCACCGGGGAGCTGTTTTTT.

This sequence joins TRBV6-5 and TRBJ1-1; D is unclear. The CDR3 consists of 11 residues. The germline V gene encodes CDR1 MNHEY and CDR2 SVGAGI. The ends were cut back, 7 bases at V and 1 base at J, with 4 bases in the middle. The CDR3 DNA reads TGTGCCAGCACCAAGAACACTGAAGCTTTCTTT. Its translation: CASTKNTEAFF.

The table lists this clone with a count of one. The chain couples TRBV6-5 to TRBJ2-5; D is unresolved. Deletions cut 0 bases from V and 5 bases from J, with 13 bases between. Germline V gene lookup returns CDR1 MNHEY and CDR2 SVGAGI. The CDR3 consists of 15 residues. The CDR3 loop is CASSYSPGGKETQYF. Written as DNA, the CDR3 is TGTGCCAGCAGTTACTCCCCCGGCGGAAAGGAGACCCAGTACTTC.

This clone has a single count. CDR3: CASSPHQGRSYNEQFF. The DNA for the CDR3 is TGTGCCAGCAGTCCTCATCAGGGGCGGTCCTACAATGAGCAGTTCTTC. The chain joins TRBV28 to TRBJ2-1, with a weak D call TRBD1 (6 bases). Trimming took off 5 bases at V and 1 base at J, with 15 bases between the two ends. CDR3 size: 16 residues. Looked up from germline, CDR1 is MDHEN and CDR2 is SYDVKM.

The genes are TRBV7-2 and TRBJ2-1; D might be TRBD2 (6 bases). Looked up from germline, CDR1 is SGHTA and CDR2 is FQGNSA. The CDR3 consists of 15 residues. Trimming shortened V by 5 bases and J by 9 bases, and 20 bases separated the two germline ends. Here the CDR3 reads CASSHPRLVLGEQFF. The CDR3 bases are TGTGCCAGCAGCCACCCCAGACTAGTTCTCGGTGAGCAGTTCTTC.

The V call is TRBV5-1, the J call TRBJ2-1; possible D gene TRBD1, 6 bases. This CDR3 has 14 residues. Trimming stripped 2 bases from V and 10 bases from J, with 16 bases between. CDR1 and CDR2 from the germline V gene are SGHRS and YFSETQ. The CDR3 reads CASSFSGDSGEQFF. CDR3 nucleotides: TGCGCCAGCAGCTTCTCAGGGGATTCTGGGGAGCAGTTCTTC.

The rearrangement links TRBV18 to TRBJ2-7, with 11 positions matching TRBD1. In germline, CDR1 is KGHSH, CDR2 LQKENI. The CDR3 totals 15 residues. Trimming took 6 bases from V and 6 from J; bases not matched to a gene: 10. The CDR3 DNA follows: TGTGCCAGCTCGGTGAATGCGGGACAGGGGGTCGAGCAGTACTTC. Translation gives CASSVNAGQGVEQYF.

The rearrangement links TRBV28 to TRBJ1-2, with 12 nucleotides matching TRBD1. Germline-derived CDR1 and CDR2 are MDHEN and SYDVKM. This CDR3 contains 15 residues. J gave up 5 bases and V 5 bases, and 6 bases lay outside the gene matches. CDR3 protein: CASSGTGQGAYGYTF. CDR3 coding DNA: TGTGCCAGCAGTGGGACGGGACAGGGGGCTTATGGCTACACCTTC.

Note on this clone: This CDR3 is also generated by other DNA sequences in the sample. The V call is TRBV7-9, the J call TRBJ1-1; possible D gene TRBD1, 6 bases. CDR3 size: 13 residues. The germline V gene encodes CDR1 SEHNR and CDR2 FQNEAQ (reference sequence). V was shortened by 6 bases and J by 1 base, with 9 bases between the two germline ends. The CDR3 DNA reads TGTGCCAGCAGTCCACAGGGGAACACTGAAGCTTTCTTT. This encodes CASSPQGNTEAFF.

The chain employs TRBV4-1 and TRBJ1-2, with D possibly TRBD1 on 5 matching bases. The V end lost 1 base, the J end lost 8 bases, and 14 bases lay between the germline ends. This CDR3 spans 14 amino acids. CDR1 and CDR2 (germline): MGHRA, YSYEKL. The CDR3 nucleotides read TGCGCCAGCAGCCAAGGTGGGGGGAGTCGCGGCTACACCTTC. Translated: CASSQGGGSRGYTF.

The chain is built from TRBV4-3 and TRBJ1-6; 8 bases align to TRBD1. Germline V gives CDR1 LGHNA, CDR2 YSLEER. The CDR3 covers 15 residues. V was clipped by 4 bases and J by 7 bases; unmatched bases: 6. CDR3 protein: CASSRYDRGNSPLHF. For the CDR3, the DNA is TGCGCCAGCAGCCGGTATGACAGGGGAAATTCACCCCTCCACTTT.

The V gene is TRBV19, the J gene TRBJ1-1; 8 bases align to TRBD1. V trimming: 5 bases; J trimming: 7 bases; junction bases outside the gene matches: 12. CDR3 size: 15 residues. CDR1 and CDR2 (germline): LNHDA, SQIVND (reference sequence). This CDR3 is CASSSRTGRLGEAFF. The CDR3 DNA reads TGTGCCAGTAGTTCCAGGACAGGGCGGCTGGGTGAAGCTTTCTTT.

The J gene is TRBJ1-5, the V gene TRBV27; the D gene is possibly TRBD1 (6 bases). Germline CDR1 is MNHEY and CDR2 is SMNVEV (reference sequence). The CDR3 is 15 amino acids. V was trimmed by 6 bases and J by 4 bases, leaving 16 bases between them. The CDR3 DNA sequence: TGTGCCAGCAGCCCTGCGGGGGCGGGGAATCAGCCCCAGCATTTT. It codes for CASSPAGAGNQPQHF.

The rearrangement uses TRBV4-3 and TRBJ2-7; 11 nucleotides agree with TRBD2. The DNA end lines up better with TRBJ2-1; the J call may be wrong. The CDR3 spans 18 residues. Germline lookup yields CDR1 LGHNA and CDR2 YSLEER. The CDR3 is CASSQVRLTSGASGEQFF. In DNA form, the CDR3 reads TGCGCCAGCAGCCAAGTTCGCTTGACTAGCGGGGCCTCGGGTGAACAGTTCTTC.

This clone was recorded once. The rearrangement links TRBV14 to TRBJ2-7; D gene uncertain. CDR1 and CDR2 (germline): SGHDN, FVKESK. The CDR3 is 13 residues long. V lost 2 bases to trimming and J lost 7 bases, with 12 bases between them. The CDR3 region is CASSQSSIWEQYF. The DNA for the CDR3 is TGTGCCAGCAGCCAATCCTCAATTTGGGAGCAGTACTTC. The variable domain in full, with the rest retrieved from reference TRBV14 and TRBJ2-7, is EAGVTQFPSHSVIEKGQTVTLRCDPISGHDNLYWYRRVMGKEIKFLLHFVKESKQDESGMPNNRFLAERTGGTYSTLKVQPAELEDSGVYFCASSQSSIWEQYFGPGTRLTVT.

This clone is a singleton in its sample. The chain couples TRBV7-3 to TRBJ2-3; the D is unclear. This CDR3 region has 14 residues. V lost 4 bases to trimming and J lost 4 bases, with 12 bases between them. Germline V gene lookup returns CDR1 SGHTA and CDR2 FQGTGA. The CDR3 DNA reads as TGTGCCAGCAGCTACCCTGGCCGCCCAGATACGCAGTATTTT. This gives the protein CASSYPGRPDTQYF.

Points on this clone: Other DNA sequences from this sample encode an identical CDR3 as well. The V gene is TRBV7-2, the J gene TRBJ2-1, with 13 bases identical to TRBD2. V shed 6 bases, J shed 4 bases, and the junction held 3 bases outside the gene matches. Germline V gene sequence: CDR1 SGHTA, CDR2 FQGNSA. The CDR3 has 15 amino acids. CDR3 nucleotide sequence: TGTGCCAGCAGTAGGACTAGCGGGAGTTACAATGAGCAGTTCTTC. Its protein product is CASSRTSGSYNEQFF.